This TCR beta chain was sequenced for a study of control samples from healthy donors and cancer patients. Assay: immunoSEQ multiplex PCR; the TCRdb copy retains only in-frame clones and omits some. The table lists 150,000 to 200,000 clones, approximately 90% of them singletons. The CDR3 length is 18 residues. Germline CDR1 and CDR2: MRHNA and SNTAGT. This clone has just one count. Germline and junction disagree at one end, which may indicate a read error. The chain employs TRBV6-4 and TRBJ2-2; 12 positions match TRBD1. The sample was blood. This clonotype was obtained from a man aged 30-40 years in good health. The CDR3 DNA follows: TGTGCCAGCAGTGAAGGGACAGGGGGCGGACCTGACACGGGGGAGCTGTTTTTT. It codes for CASSEGTGGGPDTGELFF.